This is a list of T cell receptor beta chains from one sample in a study of blood T cell repertoires in COVID-19. The assay was immunoSEQ multiplex PCR, and TCRdb's table has in-frame clones only and misses some. The data contain some 300,000 clones, 88% of them seen just once; the ten biggest clones take up roughly 7%. Sequencing was performed on peripheral blood. These receptors all stem from a woman aged 25 to 39 who had recovered from COVID-19. The CDR3 runs from the conserved cysteine through the conserved F or W. The order of the fields is clone size, J gene, D gene, V gene, CDR3 protein, CDR3 DNA. The D gene is left open where the match is weak. Some rows mark clone size as missing; the rest say once, few, many or name a class of expanded clone.

>-|TRBJ1-1|-|TRBV15
CATSSGRSGAMNTEAFF
TGTGCCACCAGCAGTGGTAGATCAGGGGCCATGAACACTGAAGCTTTCTTT
>-|TRBJ2-2|-|TRBV15
CATSRGEGVPNTGELFF
TGTGCCACCAGCAGAGGGGAGGGGGTGCCGAACACCGGGGAGCTGTTTTTT
>-|TRBJ2-5|TRBD1|TRBV3-1/TRBV3-2
CASRQTGTGGAETQYF
TGTGCCAGCAGACAAACCGGGACAGGGGGCGCGGAGACCCAGTACTTC
>-|TRBJ2-7|TRBD1|TRBV3-1/TRBV3-2
CASSPRGTYEQYF
TGTGCCAGCAGCCCCAGGGGGACCTACGAGCAGTACTTC
>-|TRBJ1-6|TRBD1|TRBV6-6
CASRGQKDSPLHF
TGTGCCAGCAGGGGACAGAAAGATTCACCCCTCCACTTT
>-|TRBJ1-1|-|TRBV28
CASSLWAVNTEAFF
TGTGCCAGCAGTTTATGGGCCGTGAACACTGAAGCTTTCTTT
>-|TRBJ2-3|TRBD2|TRBV7-3
CASSFSGGSDTQYF
TGTGCCAGCAGCTTTAGCGGGGGATCAGATACGCAGTATTTT
>-|TRBJ1-5|-|TRBV7-8
CASSLAFVDSQSNQPQHF
TGTGCCAGCAGCTTAGCTTTCGTGGACAGTCAGAGCAATCAGCCCCAGCATTTT
>-|TRBJ2-2|TRBD1|TRBV11-3
CASSFGTGDLGELFF
TGTGCCAGCAGCTTCGGGACAGGCGATCTCGGGGAGCTGTTTTTT
>-|TRBJ1-1|TRBD1|TRBV7-9
CASRYGTANTEAFF
TGTGCCAGCAGATACGGGACAGCGAACACTGAAGCTTTCTTT
>-|TRBJ1-4|TRBD1|TRBV28
CASSTRTGPGDEKLFF
TGTGCCAGCAGTACCAGGACAGGCCCGGGGGATGAAAAACTGTTTTTT
>once|TRBJ1-1|-|TRBV7-9
CASSLAAGANTEAFF
TGTGCCAGCAGCTTAGCGGCAGGGGCGAACACTGAAGCTTTCTTT
>-|TRBJ1-2|-|TRBV15
CATSRDKGRGSPYTF
TGTGCCACCAGCAGAGATAAGGGAAGGGGGAGCCCCTACACCTTC
>-|TRBJ1-4|-|TRBV15
CATSRGVEDGGEKLFF
TGTGCCACCAGCAGAGGTGTGGAGGACGGTGGGGAAAAACTGTTTTTT
>-|TRBJ1-2|-|TRBV10-1
CASTNTTAYGYTF
TGCGCCAGCACAAATACTACTGCTTATGGCTACACCTTC
>-|TRBJ2-1|-|TRBV6-5
CASRPYRASYNEQFF
TGTGCCAGCAGACCCTACAGGGCCTCCTACAATGAGCAGTTCTTC
>-|TRBJ1-2|-|TRBV2
CASSEETRGYTF
TGTGCCAGCAGTGAAGAAACGCGGGGCTACACCTTC
>-|TRBJ2-6|-|TRBV2
CASSELWGPASGANVLTF
TGTGCCAGCAGTGAACTATGGGGCCCAGCCTCTGGGGCCAACGTCCTGACTTTC
>-|TRBJ2-7|TRBD2|TRBV6-5
CASSRSGGRTYEQYF
TGTGCCAGCAGCCGTAGCGGGGGGCGTACCTACGAGCAGTACTTC
>-|TRBJ2-1|TRBD1|TRBV29-1
CSVARDRGYNEQFF
TGCAGCGTTGCCCGGGACAGGGGATACAATGAGCAGTTCTTC
>-|TRBJ1-5|-|TRBV12-3/TRBV12-4
CASRGGASQPQHF
TGTGCCAGCAGAGGGGGGGCTAGCCAGCCCCAGCATTTT
>-|TRBJ2-5|-|TRBV14
CASSQGAGIWETQYF
TGTGCCAGCAGCCAAGGGGCAGGGATATGGGAGACCCAGTACTTC
>-|TRBJ2-7|-|TRBV5-4
CASSPGGLYEQYF
TGTGCCAGCAGCCCGGGTGGCCTCTACGAGCAGTACTTC
>-|TRBJ2-5|TRBD2|TRBV6-6
CASSAPGLEETQYF
TGTGCCAGCAGTGCCCCGGGACTAGAAGAGACCCAGTACTTC
>-|TRBJ2-1|-|TRBV28
CASSFVGNEQFF
TGTGCCAGCAGTTTTGTCGGGAATGAGCAGTTCTTC
>-|TRBJ2-7|-|TRBV6-4
CASKREKQGPPSYEQYF
TGTGCCAGCAAGCGAGAAAAACAGGGCCCTCCTTCCTACGAGCAGTACTTC
>-|TRBJ2-7|TRBD1|TRBV18
CASSPGQASYEQYF
TGTGCCAGCTCACCGGGACAGGCTTCCTACGAGCAGTACTTC
>-|TRBJ2-7|-|TRBV5-4
CASSSWPSYEQYF
TGTGCCAGCAGCTCTTGGCCCTCCTACGAGCAGTACTTC
>-|TRBJ2-1|TRBD2|TRBV4-2
CASSLTSVIGGESYNEQFF
TGTGCCAGCAGCCTTACAAGCGTTATCGGGGGGGAATCCTACAATGAGCAGTTCTTC
>once|TRBJ2-3|TRBD2|TRBV19
CASSILGLASTDTQYF
TGTGCCAGTAGTATCCTAGGACTAGCTAGCACAGATACGCAGTATTTT
>-|TRBJ1-3|-|TRBV28
CASSRGGDSGNTIYF
TGTGCCAGCAGTAGAGGGGGGGACTCTGGAAACACCATATATTTT
>-|TRBJ1-2|TRBD1|TRBV7-9
CASRPNRTGQGLDYGYTF
TGTGCCAGCAGACCCAATAGGACGGGACAGGGATTGGACTATGGCTACACCTTC
>-|TRBJ1-2|-|TRBV7-9
CASSLRGGDLNYGYTF
TGTGCCAGCAGCTTGCGGGGTGGGGACCTTAACTATGGCTACACCTTC
>-|TRBJ2-7|TRBD1|TRBV29-1
CSVGSGTGKYEQYF
TGCAGCGTCGGATCCGGGACAGGAAAATACGAGCAGTACTTC
>-|TRBJ2-3|TRBD2|TRBV11-3
CASSGSSGITDTQYF
TGTGCCAGCAGCGGGAGTAGCGGGATCACAGATACGCAGTATTTT
>-|TRBJ1-4|-|TRBV5-1
CASSSYQGSEKLFF
TGCGCCAGCAGCTCGTATCAGGGTTCTGAAAAACTGTTTTTT
>-|TRBJ1-5|-|TRBV12-2
CASRLVLRQGRVHQPQHF
TGTGCAAGTCGCTTAGTTCTGCGGCAGGGTCGGGTTCATCAGCCCCAGCATTTT
>-|TRBJ2-7|-|TRBV9
CASSGETSYEQYF
TGTGCCAGCAGCGGAGAAACTAGCTACGAGCAGTACTTC
>-|TRBJ2-5|TRBD1|TRBV2
CASSEAGGGETQYF
TGTGCCAGCAGTGAAGCAGGGGGCGGAGAGACCCAGTACTTC
>-|TRBJ2-5|TRBD1|TRBV3-1/TRBV3-2
CASSRQGSRETQYF
TGTGCCAGCAGCCGACAGGGAAGTAGAGAGACCCAGTACTTC
>few|TRBJ2-3|TRBD2|TRBV4-1
CASSQEGVLAGPYTQYF
TGCGCCAGCAGCCAAGAAGGGGTTCTAGCGGGGCCATATACGCAGTATTTT
>-|TRBJ1-4|TRBD1|TRBV7-2
CASSPGGTVGEKLFF
TGTGCCAGCAGCCCTGGGGGGACAGTGGGAGAAAAACTGTTTTTT
>-|TRBJ1-3|TRBD1|TRBV9
CASSLDREAGNTIYF
TGTGCCAGCAGCTTGGACAGGGAAGCAGGAAACACCATATATTTT
>-|TRBJ2-7|TRBD2|TRBV28
CASSQEPGLAYEQYF
TGTGCCAGCAGCCAGGAACCCGGACTAGCCTACGAGCAGTACTTC
>-|TRBJ2-1|TRBD2|TRBV24-1
CATSDPSGDDNEQFF
TGTGCCACCAGTGACCCCAGCGGGGACGACAATGAGCAGTTCTTC
>once|TRBJ2-1|-|TRBV7-2
CASHRAGALNSYNEQFF
TGTGCCAGTCATAGGGCGGGGGCTCTAAACTCCTACAATGAGCAGTTCTTC
>-|TRBJ2-3|TRBD2|TRBV7-9
CASSWGSGSGGQYF
TGTGCCAGCAGCTGGGGATCCGGTAGCGGGGGGCAGTATTTT
>-|TRBJ2-3|TRBD2|TRBV29-1
CSVARLAGEDTQYF
TGCAGCGTCGCAAGACTAGCGGGGGAAGATACGCAGTATTTT
>-|TRBJ1-2|TRBD1|TRBV5-1
CASKSGGADYGYTF
TGCGCCAGTAAGTCAGGGGGAGCGGACTATGGCTACACCTTC
>-|TRBJ1-4|TRBD1|TRBV19
CASRQGANEKLFF
TGTGCCAGTAGACAGGGGGCTAATGAAAAACTGTTTTTT
>-|TRBJ1-6|-|TRBV7-2
CASSVKPSPLHF
TGTGCCAGCAGCGTGAAGCCTTCACCCCTCCACTTT
>-|TRBJ1-1|TRBD1|TRBV4-1
CASSRWTGGDTEAFF
TGCGCCAGCAGCCGGTGGACAGGGGGCGACACTGAAGCTTTCTTT
>once|TRBJ2-4|-|TRBV30
CAWSVSRAENIQYF
TGTGCCTGGAGTGTTTCCAGGGCCGAGAACATTCAGTACTTC
>-|TRBJ1-4|-|TRBV6-5
CASSGSDNEKLFF
TGTGCCAGCAGCGGGTCGGATAATGAAAAACTGTTTTTT
>few|TRBJ1-1|TRBD1|TRBV10-3
CAISEMGQGENTEAFF
TGTGCCATCAGTGAGATGGGACAGGGGGAGAACACTGAAGCTTTCTTT
>-|TRBJ2-5|TRBD2|TRBV4-1
CASSQAWGLAGDQETQYF
TGCGCCAGCAGCCAAGCTTGGGGACTAGCGGGGGACCAAGAGACCCAGTACTTC
>once|TRBJ1-2|TRBD1|TRBV27
CASSLSRDRVEGYGYTF
TGTGCCAGCAGTTTATCGAGGGACAGGGTTGAGGGCTATGGCTACACCTTC